This TCR beta chain appears in the sequencing data of a study of radiotherapy plus CTLA-4 blockade in lung cancer (dated by TCRdb to the late 2010s). Describing the broader study: Among the enrolled patients, around 19% had an objective response, and about 29% reached disease control.

Focal radiation therapy combined with CTLA-4 blockade (ipilimumab) was tested in patients with chemo-refractory metastatic non-small-cell lung cancer. Preparation of the library involved the immunoSEQ multiplex PCR assay. Drawn from immuneACCESS, this table holds only the in-frame rearrangements with V and J called that TCRdb kept. Clones are partly lost; checked studies trace under half to an unresolved V gene and leave the rest unexplained. The sample table records some 30,000 clones; over 70% of these occur just once. Jointly, the top ten make up roughly 13% of the sample. Beyond this particular receptor, the publication reports: Increased serum interferon-beta after radiation, together with early dynamic changes in blood T cell clones, were reported to be the strongest predictors of response. After treatment with radiotherapy and ipilimumab, TCR clones that originated in tumors expanded in peripheral blood.

The CDR3 measures 14 amino acids from cysteine to phenylalanine. CDR3 DNA only is kept here, 42 bases in frame from base 1. The germline V gene specifies SGDLS as CDR1 and YYNGEE as CDR2. Germline trimming amounts to 3 bases on V and 8 bases on J, with 4 as the count of junction bases outside the gene matches. About this clone itself: This receptor's antigen is unknown. No clone much larger than this one lies a single base away; base qualities are absent.

Sequenced material: peripheral blood, taken from a patient treated with radiotherapy plus ipilimumab. This chain is built from TRBV9 and TRBJ1-4, and TRBD1 aligns with 10 junction nucleotides. The receptor comes from a human donor with non-small cell lung cancer that progressed on radiotherapy plus ipilimumab. Here the CDR3 is given as CASSAGTGDEKLFF. The DNA reads as follows: TGTGCCAGCAGCGCCGGGACAGGGGACGAAAAACTGTTTTTT. Reference TRBV9 and TRBJ1-4 genes cover what lies past the CDR3, so the full variable domain is DSGVTQTPKHLITATGQRVTLRCSPRSGDLSVYWYQQSLDQGLQFLIQYYNGEERAKGNILERFSAQQFPDLHSELNLSSLELGDSALYFCASSAGTGDEKLFFGSGTQLSVL.